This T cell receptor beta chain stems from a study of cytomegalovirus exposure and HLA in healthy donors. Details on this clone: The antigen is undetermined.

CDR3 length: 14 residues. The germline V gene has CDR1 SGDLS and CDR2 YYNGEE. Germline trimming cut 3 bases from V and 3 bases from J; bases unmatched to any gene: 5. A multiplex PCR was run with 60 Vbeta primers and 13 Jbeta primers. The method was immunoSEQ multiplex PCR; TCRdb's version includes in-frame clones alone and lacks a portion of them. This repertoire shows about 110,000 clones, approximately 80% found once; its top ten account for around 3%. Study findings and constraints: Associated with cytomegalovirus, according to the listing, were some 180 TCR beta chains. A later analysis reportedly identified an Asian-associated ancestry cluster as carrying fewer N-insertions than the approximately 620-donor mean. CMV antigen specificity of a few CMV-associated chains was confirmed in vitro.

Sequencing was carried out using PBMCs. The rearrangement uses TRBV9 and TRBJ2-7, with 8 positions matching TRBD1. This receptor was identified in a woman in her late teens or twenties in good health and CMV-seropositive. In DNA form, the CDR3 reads TGTGCCAGCAGCGGACAGGGGTCGGGCTACGAGCAGTACTTC. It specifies CASSGQGSGYEQYF.